A selection of T cell receptor beta chains follows, all from one sample in a study of PD-L1 blockade in urothelial cancer. Profiling relied on immunoSEQ multiplex PCR, and the TCRdb table lists in-frame clones only, not all of them. Seen here are some 30,000 clones, around 86% observed once, and the top ten hold approximately 1.8%. The sequences come from PBMCs, collected around atezolizumab (anti-PD-L1) treatment. The source of these receptors is a man in his forties or fifties with urothelial cancer. The CDR3 runs from the conserved cysteine through the conserved F or W. A D gene is named only where the DNA matches it firmly. Some rows have no size entry. The others give once, few or many, or a class for an expanded clone.

cdr3_nt: TGCGCCAGCAGTGACAGGGGGTCCTACAATGAGCAGTTCTTC
cdr3_aa: CASSDRGSYNEQFF
j_call: TRBJ2-1
v_call: TRBV10-2
d_call: TRBD1
clone_size: -

cdr3_nt: TGCGCCAGCAGAGATACAGGGACAGCAACCGCCACAGATACGCAGTATTTT
cdr3_aa: CASRDTGTATATDTQYF
j_call: TRBJ2-3
v_call: TRBV10-2
d_call: TRBD1
clone_size: -

cdr3_nt: TGCAGCGTTGAACTCACGGACACCCCCGCCCGTGGCTACACCTTC
cdr3_aa: CSVELTDTPARGYTF
j_call: TRBJ1-2
v_call: TRBV29-1
d_call: -
clone_size: -

cdr3_nt: TGTGCCAGCAGCCCCGGGGGAAACTATGGCTACACCTTC
cdr3_aa: CASSPGGNYGYTF
j_call: TRBJ1-2
v_call: TRBV6-5
d_call: -
clone_size: few

cdr3_nt: TGTGCCAGCAGTGAAGAGGAGGGGGGGTACAATGAGCAGTTCTTC
cdr3_aa: CASSEEEGGYNEQFF
j_call: TRBJ2-1
v_call: TRBV6-1
d_call: -
clone_size: -

cdr3_nt: TGTGCCAGCAACTACAACCGGGACACTGGCACAGATACGCAGTATTTT
cdr3_aa: CASNYNRDTGTDTQYF
j_call: TRBJ2-3
v_call: TRBV19
d_call: -
clone_size: -

cdr3_nt: TGTGCCAGCAGCTTGCAAGACTCTGAAAAACTGTTTTTT
cdr3_aa: CASSLQDSEKLFF
j_call: TRBJ1-4
v_call: TRBV5-6
d_call: -
clone_size: -

cdr3_nt: TGTGCCTGGAGTGTGTTACTCTCTGGGGCCAACGTCCTGACTTTC
cdr3_aa: CAWSVLLSGANVLTF
j_call: TRBJ2-6
v_call: TRBV30
d_call: -
clone_size: -

cdr3_nt: TGTGCCAGCTCACTCTACACAGGGTTGCTGGAGTATGGCTACACCTTC
cdr3_aa: CASSLYTGLLEYGYTF
j_call: TRBJ1-2
v_call: TRBV18
d_call: -
clone_size: -

cdr3_nt: TGTGCCACCCACCTTTTGTGGGGAGGGTCTGGCACAGATACGCAGTATTTT
cdr3_aa: CATHLLWGGSGTDTQYF
j_call: TRBJ2-3
v_call: TRBV21-1
d_call: -
clone_size: -

cdr3_nt: TGTGCCAGCAGCCATCTCAGCGAGCAGTACTTC
cdr3_aa: CASSHLSEQYF
j_call: TRBJ2-7
v_call: TRBV27
d_call: -
clone_size: few

cdr3_nt: TGTGCCAGCAGCCAGATCCTAGCTAATGAGCAGTTCTTC
cdr3_aa: CASSQILANEQFF
j_call: TRBJ2-1
v_call: TRBV14
d_call: -
clone_size: few

cdr3_nt: TGTGCCACCAGCAGAGATTGGGGGACTAGCGGGAGCTCCTACGAGCAGTACTTC
cdr3_aa: CATSRDWGTSGSSYEQYF
j_call: TRBJ2-7
v_call: TRBV15
d_call: TRBD2
clone_size: -

cdr3_nt: TGTGCCAGCTTGGGATGGAGGGTCGGCTCCTACGAGCAGTACTTC
cdr3_aa: CASLGWRVGSYEQYF
j_call: TRBJ2-7
v_call: TRBV28
d_call: -
clone_size: -